These 23 T cell receptor beta chains originate from one sample sequenced in a study of OX40 agonist ivuxolimab in advanced cancers. Sequencing was performed with immunoSEQ multiplex PCR; in TCRdb, only in-frame clones are kept and a portion is missing. The table records roughly 100,000 clones, about 92% of them present only once. Sequenced material: CD4+ or CD8+ T cells sorted from blood, taken in a trial of the OX40 agonist ivuxolimab. The receptors derive from an adult with an advanced solid tumor such as melanoma, head and neck, liver or kidney cancer.

The V call is TRBV9, the J call TRBJ2-7, with no clear D. The CDR3 covers 16 residues. V was trimmed by 0 bases and J by 2 bases, leaving 15 bases between them. Germline CDR1 reads SGDLS; CDR2 reads YYNGEE. CDR3: CASSVEAAPIPYEQYF. CDR3 in DNA: TGTGCCAGCAGCGTAGAAGCAGCCCCCATCCCCTACGAGCAGTACTTC.

The genes are TRBV18 and TRBJ2-7, with TRBD1 identical over 7 bases. The V gene end was trimmed by 3 bases and the J gene end by 6 bases; junction bases not matched to a gene: 8. Germline values: CDR1 KGHSH, CDR2 LQKENI. This CDR3 is 14 amino acids long. CDR3 amino acids: CASSPLGTVSEQYF. CDR3 sequence (DNA): TGTGCCAGCTCACCCCTCGGGACAGTCAGCGAGCAGTACTTC.

This chain joins TRBV5-1 and TRBJ2-2, with D perhaps matching TRBD2 (6 bases). The CDR3 is made up of 14 amino acids. The germline CDR1 and CDR2 sequences are SGHRS and YFSETQ. The V end lost 4 bases, the J end lost 4 bases, and 11 bases lay between the germline ends. The CDR3 reads CASSPGGPTGELFF. DNA of the CDR3: TGCGCCAGCAGCCCCGGAGGGCCCACCGGGGAGCTGTTTTTT.

The rearrangement links TRBV27 to TRBJ2-3; 10 bases fit TRBD2. Germline CDR1 is MNHEY and CDR2 is SMNVEV (reference sequence). The J segment lost 4 bases and the V segment lost 5 bases, leaving 6 bases of the junction unmatched. The CDR3 is 15 amino acids. CDR3 nucleotides: TGTGCCAGCAGTCGGCTAGCGGGAGTCCCAGATACGCAGTATTTT. It codes for CASSRLAGVPDTQYF.

This clone has more than one count but fewer than ten. V usage is TRBV5-6 and J usage is TRBJ1-4; D not resolved. This CDR3 has 14 residues. Germline V gene lookup returns CDR1 SGHDT and CDR2 YYEEEE. The ends were cut back, 2 bases at V and 4 bases at J, with 9 bases in the middle. In DNA, the CDR3 is TGTGCCAGCAGCTTTCATGTTGGTAATGAAAAACTGTTTTTT. It translates to CASSFHVGNEKLFF.

The rearrangement links TRBV7-2 to TRBJ1-2; 12 nucleotides agree with TRBD1. The germline V gene encodes CDR1 SGHTA and CDR2 FQGNSA. The CDR3 is 18 residues long. J was trimmed by 0 bases and V by 2 bases; bases with no gene match: 7. The CDR3 protein is CASSLSGTGGSTNYGYTF. The CDR3 DNA is TGTGCCAGCAGCTTAAGTGGGACAGGGGGCTCAACTAACTATGGCTACACCTTC. Full variable domain (missing parts from reference TRBV7-2 and TRBJ1-2): GAGVSQSPSNKVTEKGKDVELRCDPISGHTALYWYRQSLGQGLEFLIYFQGNSAPDKSGLPSDRFSAERTGGSVSTLTIQRTQQEDSAVYLCASSLSGTGGSTNYGYTFGSGTRLTVV.

The chain employs TRBV28 and TRBJ1-2; perhaps TRBD1 as D (5 bases). This CDR3 contains 13 residues. Looked up from germline, CDR1 is MDHEN and CDR2 is SYDVKM. Trimming left V 0 bases short and J 7 bases short, with 9 bases between. The CDR3 DNA reads as TGTGCCAGCAGTTTATGGGGGGGTGGTGGCTACACCTTC. This codes for CASSLWGGGGYTF.

The chain joins TRBV19 to TRBJ2-5, with a possible D match to TRBD1 (6 bases). The ends were cut back, 4 bases at V and 4 bases at J, with 13 bases in the middle. Looked up from germline, CDR1 is LNHDA and CDR2 is SQIVND (reference sequence). The CDR3 totals 14 residues. The CDR3: CASSNGQIGETQYF. The CDR3 coding sequence is TGTGCCAGTAGTAATGGACAGATTGGAGAGACCCAGTACTTC.

The V call is TRBV11-3, the J call TRBJ2-1; TRBD1 aligns across 11 bases. Germline trimming cut 0 bases from V and 8 bases from J; bases unmatched to any gene: 3. Germline assignment: CDR1 SGHNT and CDR2 YENEEA. CDR3 length equals 15 residues. DNA for the CDR3: TGTGCCAGCAGCTTAGAGGGACAGGGGGTCCATGAGCAGTTCTTC. This translates into CASSLEGQGVHEQFF.

The chain combines TRBV19 with TRBJ2-1; 11 bases fit TRBD2. Germline V gene sequence: CDR1 LNHDA, CDR2 SQIVND (reference sequence). The CDR3 loop spans 17 amino acids. Trimming took 4 bases from V and 5 from J; bases not matched to a gene: 10. CDR3 sequence: CASSNALETSGNNEQFF. The CDR3 DNA reads as TGTGCCAGTAGTAATGCTTTAGAGACTAGCGGGAACAATGAGCAGTTCTTC.

This clone was observed once. The junction differs from germline at one of its ends, possibly a read error. V is TRBV7-7 and J is TRBJ2-2; 10 bases map to TRBD2. The CDR3 length is 19 residues. The V gene's germline CDR1 is SSHAT and CDR2 FNYEAQ (reference sequence). Written as DNA, the CDR3 is TGTGCTAGCAGCTTAGTAACAGCGGGAGGGCCTCTTGGGACCGGGGAGCTGTTTTTT. This sequence encodes CASSLVTAGGPLGTGELFF.

A few counts support this clone. DNA for the CDR3: TGTGCCAGCAGCGCGACCCAGGGGACCTATGGCTACACCTTC. As protein: CASSATQGTYGYTF. V and J are TRBV7-9 and TRBJ1-2, with a tentative D call TRBD1 (6 bases). The CDR3 length is 14 residues. The germline V gene has CDR1 SEHNR and CDR2 FQNEAQ (reference sequence). Between the trimmed V and J ends, which lost 5 bases and 4 bases, there was a span of 14 bases.

V is TRBV5-6 and J is TRBJ1-1; D unclear. Germline values: CDR1 SGHDT, CDR2 YYEEEE. The CDR3 spans 14 residues. With 0 bases removed from V and 3 bases from J, the gap between germline ends came to 9 bases. CDR3 region: CASSLVTLYTEAFF. The DNA for the CDR3 is TGTGCCAGCAGCTTGGTGACCCTCTACACTGAAGCTTTCTTT. Complete variable domain (other parts from reference TRBV5-6 and TRBJ1-1): DAGVTQSPTHLIKTRGQQVTLRCSPKSGHDTVSWYQQALGQGPQFIFQYYEEEERQRGNFPDRFSGHQFPNYSSELNVNALLLGDSALYLCASSLVTLYTEAFFGQGTRLTVV.

V and J are TRBV5-4 and TRBJ2-7; maybe TRBD1 (5 bases). Trimming pared 4 bases from V and 2 bases from J, leaving 10 bases between. The CDR3 contains 13 residues. Germline loops: CDR1 SGHNT, CDR2 YYREEE (reference sequence). CDR3: CASSLTGAYEQYF. CDR3 coding DNA: TGTGCCAGCAGCCTAACAGGAGCCTACGAGCAGTACTTC.

The V and J genes are TRBV2 and TRBJ2-5, with 10 nucleotides matching TRBD2. CDR1 SNHLY and CDR2 FYNNEI come from the germline V gene. This CDR3 is built from 15 residues. V lost 6 bases, J lost 5 bases, and 9 bases stayed unmatched. CDR3 nucleotide sequence: TGTGCCAGCAGAACGGCTAGCGGGAGTTGGGAGACCCAGTACTTC. Its translation: CASRTASGSWETQYF.

This chain links TRBV18 with TRBJ2-3; D ambiguous. V lost 5 bases to trimming and J lost 3 bases, with 6 bases between them. Germline lookup yields CDR1 KGHSH and CDR2 LQKENI. The CDR3 has 12 amino acids. CDR3 loop: CASSSYTDTQYF. The CDR3 nucleotides are TGTGCCAGCTCATCTTATACAGATACGCAGTATTTT.

The rearrangement joins TRBV7-2 to TRBJ2-1; D may be TRBD1 (5 bases). CDR1 is SGHTA and CDR2 is FQGNSA in the germline V gene. V dropped 1 base and J dropped 5 bases, with 12 bases sitting between them. This CDR3 spans 15 amino acids. The CDR3 DNA follows: TGTGCCAGCAGCTTAGATGCCAGGGCCCACAATGAGCAGTTCTTC. Its translation: CASSLDARAHNEQFF.

The chain combines TRBV5-3 with TRBJ1-4; 7 positions match TRBD1. TRBV5-3 carries the ORF label, with uncertain function. Trimming removed 4 bases from V and 8 bases from J; junction bases left unmatched: 11. The CDR3 is 15 amino acids. The chain's CDR3 is CARSPWTGAEEKLFF. As DNA, the CDR3 is TGTGCCAGAAGCCCATGGACAGGAGCAGAGGAAAAACTGTTTTTT.

The chain uses TRBV5-4 and TRBJ2-7, with D perhaps assigned TRBD1 or TRBD2 (5 bases each). Germline V lookup: CDR1 SGHNT, CDR2 YYREEE (reference sequence). The CDR3 has 14 amino acids. V was pared by 5 bases and J by 0 bases, with 12 bases between. This CDR3 reads CASRVGPISYEQYF. The CDR3 coding sequence is TGTGCCAGCAGGGTGGGACCCATCTCCTACGAGCAGTACTTC. Full variable domain (outside the CDR3, taken from reference TRBV5-4 and TRBJ2-7): ETGVTQSPTHLIKTRGQQVTLRCSSQSGHNTVSWYQQALGQGPQFIFQYYREEENGRGNFPPRFSGLQFPNYSSELNVNALELDDSALYLCASRVGPISYEQYFGPGTRLTVT.

The V call is TRBV7-2, the J call TRBJ2-7; 8 nucleotides agree with TRBD1. V was pared by 1 base and J by 7 bases, with 9 bases of the junction left unmatched. Germline V CDR1 and CDR2: SGHTA, FQGNSA. This CDR3 region has 15 residues. DNA for the CDR3: TGTGCCAGCAGCTTAGGGACAGGGACGAGGAGAGAGCAGTACTTC. Translated, it gives CASSLGTGTRREQYF.

This clone was seen once. This rearrangement joins TRBV7-2 to TRBJ2-7, with TRBD1 identical over 7 bases. Looked up from germline, CDR1 is SGHTA and CDR2 is FQGNSA. V was pared by 5 bases and J by 4 bases, with 2 bases of the junction left unmatched. CDR3 length: 12 amino acids. The chain's CDR3 is CASSLGQYEQYF. CDR3 in DNA: TGTGCCAGCAGCCTGGGACAGTACGAGCAGTACTTC.

The J gene is TRBJ2-5, the V gene TRBV7-6; 10 nucleotides line up with TRBD1. Germline CDR1 reads SGHVS; CDR2 reads FNYEAQ. Trimming removed 1 base from V and 5 bases from J; junction bases left unmatched: 4. The CDR3 contains 15 residues. The CDR3 spells CASSLGQGAGETQYF. In nucleotides, the CDR3 is TGTGCCAGCAGCTTAGGACAGGGGGCCGGGGAGACCCAGTACTTC.

The CDR3 DNA sequence: TGTGCCAGCAGCTTGGACCGAGGCGGGAGGGCCCTCTACGAGCAGTACTTC. Protein product: CASSLDRGGRALYEQYF. This sequence joins TRBV5-6 and TRBJ2-5, with TRBD2 matching 9 bases. The last part of the DNA fits TRBJ2-7 better; the J call may be wrong. Germline CDR1 is SGHDT and CDR2 is YYEEEE. The CDR3 runs to 17 residues.